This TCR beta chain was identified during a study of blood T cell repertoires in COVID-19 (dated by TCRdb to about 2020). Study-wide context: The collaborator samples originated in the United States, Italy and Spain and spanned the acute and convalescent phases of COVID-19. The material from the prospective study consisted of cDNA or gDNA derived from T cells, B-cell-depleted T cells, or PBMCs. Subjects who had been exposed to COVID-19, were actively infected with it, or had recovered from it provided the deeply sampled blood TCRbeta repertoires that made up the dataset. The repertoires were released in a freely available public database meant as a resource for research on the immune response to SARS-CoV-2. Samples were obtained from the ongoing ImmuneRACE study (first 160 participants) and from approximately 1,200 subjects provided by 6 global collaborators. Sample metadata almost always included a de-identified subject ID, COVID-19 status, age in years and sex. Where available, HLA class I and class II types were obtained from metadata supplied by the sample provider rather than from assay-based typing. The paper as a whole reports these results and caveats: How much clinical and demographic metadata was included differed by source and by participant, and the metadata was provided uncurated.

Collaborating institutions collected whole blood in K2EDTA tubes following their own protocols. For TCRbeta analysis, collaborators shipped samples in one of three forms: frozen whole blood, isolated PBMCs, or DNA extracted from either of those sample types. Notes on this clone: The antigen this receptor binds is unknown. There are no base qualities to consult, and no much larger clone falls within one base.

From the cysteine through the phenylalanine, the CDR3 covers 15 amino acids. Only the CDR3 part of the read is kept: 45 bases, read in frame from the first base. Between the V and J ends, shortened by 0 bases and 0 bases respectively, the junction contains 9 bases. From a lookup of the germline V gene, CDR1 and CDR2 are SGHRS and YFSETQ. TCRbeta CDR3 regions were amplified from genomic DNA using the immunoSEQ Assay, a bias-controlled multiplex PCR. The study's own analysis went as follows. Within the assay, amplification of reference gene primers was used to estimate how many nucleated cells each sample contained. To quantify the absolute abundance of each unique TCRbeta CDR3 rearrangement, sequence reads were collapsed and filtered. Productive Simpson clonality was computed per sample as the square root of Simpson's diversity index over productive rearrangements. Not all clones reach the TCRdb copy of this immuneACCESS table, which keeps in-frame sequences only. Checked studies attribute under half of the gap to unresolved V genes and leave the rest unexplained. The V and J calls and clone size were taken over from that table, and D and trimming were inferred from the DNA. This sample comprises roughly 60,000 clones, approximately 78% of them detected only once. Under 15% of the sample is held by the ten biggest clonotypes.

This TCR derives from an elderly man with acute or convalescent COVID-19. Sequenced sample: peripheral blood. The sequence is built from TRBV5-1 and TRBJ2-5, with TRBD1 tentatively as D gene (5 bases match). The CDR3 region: CASSLAGFYQETQYF. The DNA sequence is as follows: TGCGCCAGCAGCTTGGCAGGGTTTTACCAAGAGACCCAGTACTTC.